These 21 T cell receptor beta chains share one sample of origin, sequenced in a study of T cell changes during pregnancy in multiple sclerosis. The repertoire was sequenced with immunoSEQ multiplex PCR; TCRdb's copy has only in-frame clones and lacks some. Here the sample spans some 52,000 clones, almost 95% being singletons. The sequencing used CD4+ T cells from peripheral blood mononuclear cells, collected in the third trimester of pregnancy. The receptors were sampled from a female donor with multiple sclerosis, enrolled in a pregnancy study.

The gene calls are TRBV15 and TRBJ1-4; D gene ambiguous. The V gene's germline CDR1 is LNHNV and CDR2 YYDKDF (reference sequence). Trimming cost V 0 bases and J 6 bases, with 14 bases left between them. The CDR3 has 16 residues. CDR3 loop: CATSRDRIGGDEKLFF. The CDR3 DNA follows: TGTGCCACCAGCAGAGATCGTATAGGAGGTGATGAAAAACTGTTTTTT.

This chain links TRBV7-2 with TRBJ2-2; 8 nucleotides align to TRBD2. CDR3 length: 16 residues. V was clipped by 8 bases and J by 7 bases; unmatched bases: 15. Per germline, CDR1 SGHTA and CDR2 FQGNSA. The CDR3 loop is CASRYSGEARVGELFF. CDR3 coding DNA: TGTGCCAGCCGCTATAGCGGGGAAGCCCGGGTCGGGGAGCTGTTTTTT. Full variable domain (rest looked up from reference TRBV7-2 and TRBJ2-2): GAGVSQSPSNKVTEKGKDVELRCDPISGHTALYWYRQSLGQGLEFLIYFQGNSAPDKSGLPSDRFSAERTGGSVSTLTIQRTQQEDSAVYLCASRYSGEARVGELFFGEGSRLTVL.

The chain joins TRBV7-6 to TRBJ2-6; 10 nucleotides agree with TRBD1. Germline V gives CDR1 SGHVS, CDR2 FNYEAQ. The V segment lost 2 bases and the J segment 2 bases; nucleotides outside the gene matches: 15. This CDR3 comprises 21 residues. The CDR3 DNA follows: TGTGCCAGCAGCTTAAGCCCCCGGGCGGGACAGGGGATACCTGGGGCCAACGTCCTGACTTTC. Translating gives CASSLSPRAGQGIPGANVLTF.

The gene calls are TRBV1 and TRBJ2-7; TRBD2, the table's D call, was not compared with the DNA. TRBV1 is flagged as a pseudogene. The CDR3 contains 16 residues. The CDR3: CTSYLPEGTRGYEQYF. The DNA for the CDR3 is TGCACCAGCTACCTCCCGGAGGGGACTAGAGGGTACGAGCAGTACTTC.

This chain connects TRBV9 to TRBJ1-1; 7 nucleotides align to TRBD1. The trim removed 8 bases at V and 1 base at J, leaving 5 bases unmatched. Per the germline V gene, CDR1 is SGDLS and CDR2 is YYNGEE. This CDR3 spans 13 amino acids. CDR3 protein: CASAGGTNTEAFF. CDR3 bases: TGTGCCAGTGCAGGGGGGACGAACACTGAAGCTTTCTTT.

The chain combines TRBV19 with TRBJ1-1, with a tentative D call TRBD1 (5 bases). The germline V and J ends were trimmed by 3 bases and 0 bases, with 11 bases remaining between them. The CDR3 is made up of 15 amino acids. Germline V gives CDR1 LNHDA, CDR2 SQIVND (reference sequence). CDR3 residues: CASSISQGMNTEAFF. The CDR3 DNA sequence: TGTGCCAGTAGTATTTCGCAGGGTATGAACACTGAAGCTTTCTTT.

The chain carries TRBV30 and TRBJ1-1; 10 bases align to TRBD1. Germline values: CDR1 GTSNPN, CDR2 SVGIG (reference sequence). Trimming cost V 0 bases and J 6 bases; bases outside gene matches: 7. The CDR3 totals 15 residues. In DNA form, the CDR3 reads TGTGCCTGGAGTGTACCTGACAGGGGGCGATCTGAAGCTTTCTTT. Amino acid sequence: CAWSVPDRGRSEAFF. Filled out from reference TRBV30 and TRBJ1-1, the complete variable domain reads SQTIHQWPATLVQPVGSPLSLECTVEGTSNPNLYWYRQAAGRGLQLLFYSVGIGQISSEVPQNLSASRPQDRQFILSSKKLLLSDSGFYLCAWSVPDRGRSEAFFGQGTRLTVV.

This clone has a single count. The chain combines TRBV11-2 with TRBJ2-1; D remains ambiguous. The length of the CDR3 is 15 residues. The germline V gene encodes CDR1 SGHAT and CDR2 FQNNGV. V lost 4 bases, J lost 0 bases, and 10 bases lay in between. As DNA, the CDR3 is TGTGCCAGCAGCTCCACCCTTAGCTCCTACAATGAGCAGTTCTTC. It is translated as CASSSTLSSYNEQFF.

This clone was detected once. The CDR3 loop reads CASSPAGGTGELFF. The CDR3 nucleotides read TGTGCCAGCTCACCGGCCGGGGGCACCGGGGAGCTGTTTTTT. V usage is TRBV18 and J usage is TRBJ2-2; maybe TRBD2 (6 bases). Germline assignment: CDR1 KGHSH and CDR2 LQKENI. V lost 3 bases, J lost 4 bases, and 9 bases lay in between. CDR3 length: 14 residues.

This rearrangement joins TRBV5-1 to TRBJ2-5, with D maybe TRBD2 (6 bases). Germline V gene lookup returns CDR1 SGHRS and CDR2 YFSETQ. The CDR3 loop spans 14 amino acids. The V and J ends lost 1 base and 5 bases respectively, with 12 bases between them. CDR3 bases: TGCGCCAGCAGCTTGTGGGGGGTTCAGGAGACCCAGTACTTC. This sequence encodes CASSLWGVQETQYF.

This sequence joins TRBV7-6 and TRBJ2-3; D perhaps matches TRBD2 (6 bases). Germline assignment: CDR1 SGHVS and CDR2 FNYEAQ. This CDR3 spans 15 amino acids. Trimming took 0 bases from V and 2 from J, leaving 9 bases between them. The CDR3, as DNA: TGTGCCAGCAGCTTAGCAGGGACTCCCACAGATACGCAGTATTTT. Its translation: CASSLAGTPTDTQYF.

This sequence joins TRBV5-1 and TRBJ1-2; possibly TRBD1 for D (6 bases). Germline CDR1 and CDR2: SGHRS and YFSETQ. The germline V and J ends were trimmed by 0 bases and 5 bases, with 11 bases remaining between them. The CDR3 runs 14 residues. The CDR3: CASSLVTGLYGYTF. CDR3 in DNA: TGCGCCAGCAGCTTGGTTACAGGGTTGTATGGCTACACCTTC.

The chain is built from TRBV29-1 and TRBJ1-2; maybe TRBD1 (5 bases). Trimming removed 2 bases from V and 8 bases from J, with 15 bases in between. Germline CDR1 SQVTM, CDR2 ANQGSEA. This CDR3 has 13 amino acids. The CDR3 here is CSVERQGGGGYTF. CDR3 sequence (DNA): TGCAGCGTTGAAAGGCAGGGAGGTGGAGGCTACACCTTC.

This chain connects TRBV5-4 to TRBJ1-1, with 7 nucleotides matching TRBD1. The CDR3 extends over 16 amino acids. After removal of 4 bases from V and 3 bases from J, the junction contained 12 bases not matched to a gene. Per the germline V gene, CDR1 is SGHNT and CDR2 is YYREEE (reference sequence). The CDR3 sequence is CASSHAHDRVYTEAFF. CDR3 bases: TGTGCCAGCAGCCACGCTCATGACAGGGTTTACACTGAAGCTTTCTTT.

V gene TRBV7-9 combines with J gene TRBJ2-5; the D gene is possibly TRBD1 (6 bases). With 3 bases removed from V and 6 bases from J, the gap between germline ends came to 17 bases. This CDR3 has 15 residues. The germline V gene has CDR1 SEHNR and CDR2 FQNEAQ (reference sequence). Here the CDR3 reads CASSFVTGFWQTQYF. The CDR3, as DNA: TGTGCCAGCAGCTTCGTGACAGGTTTCTGGCAGACCCAGTACTTC. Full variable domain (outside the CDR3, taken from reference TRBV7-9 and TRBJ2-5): DTGVSQNPRHKITKRGQNVTFRCDPISEHNRLYWYRQTLGQGPEFLTYFQNEAQLEKSRLLSDRFSAERPKGSFSTLEIQRTEQGDSAMYLCASSFVTGFWQTQYFGPGTRLLVL.

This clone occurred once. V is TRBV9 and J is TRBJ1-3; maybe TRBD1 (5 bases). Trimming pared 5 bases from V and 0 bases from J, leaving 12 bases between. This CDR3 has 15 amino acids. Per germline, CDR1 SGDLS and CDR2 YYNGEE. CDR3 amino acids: CASSTGDGSGNTIYF. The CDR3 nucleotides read TGTGCCAGCAGTACAGGAGATGGCTCTGGAAACACCATATATTTT.

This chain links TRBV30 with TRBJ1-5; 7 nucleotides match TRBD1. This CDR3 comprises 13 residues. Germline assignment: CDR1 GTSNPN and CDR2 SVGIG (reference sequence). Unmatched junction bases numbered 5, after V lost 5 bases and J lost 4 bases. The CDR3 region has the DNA TGTGCCTGGGCGGGACAGAGAAATCAGCCCCAGCATTTT. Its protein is CAWAGQRNQPQHF.

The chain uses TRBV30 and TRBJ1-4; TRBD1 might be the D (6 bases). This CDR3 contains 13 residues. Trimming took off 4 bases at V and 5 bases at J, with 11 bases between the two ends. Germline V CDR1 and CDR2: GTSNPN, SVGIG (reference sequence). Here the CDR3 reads CAWNKQGNEKLFF. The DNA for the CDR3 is TGTGCCTGGAATAAACAGGGAAATGAAAAACTGTTTTTT.

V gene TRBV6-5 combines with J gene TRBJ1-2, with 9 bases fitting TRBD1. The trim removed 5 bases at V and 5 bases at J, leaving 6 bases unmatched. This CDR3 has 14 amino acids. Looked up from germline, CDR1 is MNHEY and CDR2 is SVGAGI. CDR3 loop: CASSEQGAWYGYTF. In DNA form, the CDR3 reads TGTGCCAGCAGTGAACAGGGGGCTTGGTATGGCTACACCTTC.

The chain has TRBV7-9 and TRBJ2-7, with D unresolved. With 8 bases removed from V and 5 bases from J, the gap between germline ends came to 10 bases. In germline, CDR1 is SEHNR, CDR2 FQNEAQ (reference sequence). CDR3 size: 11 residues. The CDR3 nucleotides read TGTGCCAGCGTGTCAACGGACGAGCAGTACTTC. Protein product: CASVSTDEQYF. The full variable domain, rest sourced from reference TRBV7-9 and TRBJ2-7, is DTGVSQNPRHKITKRGQNVTFRCDPISEHNRLYWYRQTLGQGPEFLTYFQNEAQLEKSRLLSDRFSAERPKGSFSTLEIQRTEQGDSAMYLCASVSTDEQYFGPGTRLTVT.

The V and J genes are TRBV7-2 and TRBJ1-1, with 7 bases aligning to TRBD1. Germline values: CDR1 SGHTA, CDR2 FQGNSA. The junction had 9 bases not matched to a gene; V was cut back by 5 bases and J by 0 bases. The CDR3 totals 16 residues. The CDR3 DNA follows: TGTGCCAGCAGCCGTGACAGGGTACTAATGAACACTGAAGCTTTCTTT. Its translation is CASSRDRVLMNTEAFF. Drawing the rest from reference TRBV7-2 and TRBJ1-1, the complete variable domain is GAGVSQSPSNKVTEKGKDVELRCDPISGHTALYWYRQSLGQGLEFLIYFQGNSAPDKSGLPSDRFSAERTGGSVSTLTIQRTQQEDSAVYLCASSRDRVLMNTEAFFGQGTRLTVV.